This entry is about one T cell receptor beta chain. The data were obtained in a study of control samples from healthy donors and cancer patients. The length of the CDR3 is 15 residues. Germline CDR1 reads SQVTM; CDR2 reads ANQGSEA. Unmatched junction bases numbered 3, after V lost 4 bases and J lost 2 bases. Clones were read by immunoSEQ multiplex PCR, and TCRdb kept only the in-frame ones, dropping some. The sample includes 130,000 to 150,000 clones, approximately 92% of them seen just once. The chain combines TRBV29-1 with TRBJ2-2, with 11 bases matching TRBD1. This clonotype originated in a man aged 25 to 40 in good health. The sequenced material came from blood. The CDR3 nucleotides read TGCAGCGTTGTGGGGACAGGGGGTAACACCGGGGAGCTGTTTTTT. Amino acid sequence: CSVVGTGGNTGELFF.